The 31 T cell receptor beta chains below all came from one sample that was sequenced in a study of blood T cell repertoires in COVID-19. Method: immunoSEQ multiplex PCR; TCRdb's copy keeps in-frame clones and lacks some. Of about 80,000 clones in the sample, around 83% are singletons; the top ten hold under 45%. Specimen: peripheral blood. Receptor source: a woman in her 70s with acute or convalescent COVID-19.

The J gene is TRBJ1-1, the V gene TRBV15; D is possibly TRBD1 (5 bases). Germline V gives CDR1 LNHNV, CDR2 YYDKDF (reference sequence). The CDR3 covers 15 residues. V lost 5 bases and J lost 5, with 18 bases in between. The DNA of the CDR3 is TGTGCCACCAGCCTTTCGCAGGGCCTCAGGACTGAAGCTTTCTTT. Translating it yields CATSLSQGLRTEAFF.

Written as DNA, the CDR3 is TGTGCCAGCAGTCCCCGGGGGGATGAGCAGTTCTTC. Translated: CASSPRGDEQFF. This chain joins TRBV6-5 and TRBJ2-1; TRBD2 matches at 7 bases. Looked up from germline, CDR1 is MNHEY and CDR2 is SVGAGI. With 5 bases clipped from V and 8 bases from J, the junction kept 3 bases outside the gene matches. This CDR3 region has 12 residues.

The J gene is TRBJ1-4, the V gene TRBV7-7; D is uncertain. CDR1 and CDR2 (germline): SSHAT, FNYEAQ (reference sequence). The CDR3 contains 13 residues. With 5 bases removed from V and 4 bases from J, the gap between germline ends came to 8 bases. CDR3 nucleotide sequence: TGTGCCAGCAGCCGGAGGGTTAATGAAAAACTGTTTTTT. Translated, it gives CASSRRVNEKLFF.

This clone was counted a few times. The genes are TRBV27 and TRBJ1-3; D gene unclear. Trimming took off 7 bases at V and 0 bases at J, with 16 bases between the two ends. The CDR3 consists of 16 residues. In germline, CDR1 is MNHEY, CDR2 SMNVEV (reference sequence). CDR3 sequence reads: CASKPESSSSGNTIYF. The DNA of the CDR3 is TGTGCCAGCAAACCAGAATCGTCTAGCTCTGGAAACACCATATATTTT.

The chain combines TRBV4-2 with TRBJ2-3, with D perhaps matching TRBD2 (6 bases). Germline V CDR1 and CDR2: LGHNA, YNFKEQ. The CDR3 is 16 amino acids. V was cut by 0 bases and J by 2 bases, with 12 bases left in between. The CDR3 protein is CASSQDRAGYTDTQYF. CDR3 nucleotides: TGTGCCAGCAGCCAAGATCGGGCGGGATACACAGATACGCAGTATTTT.

The chain carries TRBV2 and TRBJ1-4; the D gene is possibly TRBD1 (5 bases). Trimming left V 4 bases short and J 11 bases short, with 14 bases between. Germline values: CDR1 SNHLY, CDR2 FYNNEI. This CDR3 contains 13 residues. The CDR3 DNA follows: TGTGCCAGCAGTGTTGCCCAGGGAGGGAAACTGTTTTTT. Translation gives CASSVAQGGKLFF. Full variable domain (rest looked up from reference TRBV2 and TRBJ1-4): EPEVTQTPSHQVTQMGQEVILRCVPISNHLYFYWYRQILGQKVEFLVSFYNNEISEKSEIFDDQFSVERPDGSNFTLKIRSTKLEDSAMYFCASSVAQGGKLFFGSGTQLSVL.

The rearrangement links TRBV29-1 to TRBJ2-2, with unresolved D. The CDR3 is 15 amino acids. Germline lookup yields CDR1 SQVTM and CDR2 ANQGSEA. V lost 3 bases, J lost 3 bases, and 14 bases lay in between. The CDR3 coding sequence is TGCAGCGTTGACGTCGCCTCGTCGGACACCGGGGAGCTGTTTTTT. Protein: CSVDVASSDTGELFF.

The rearrangement uses TRBV13 and TRBJ2-3, with D possibly matching TRBD1 (6 bases). Germline loops: CDR1 PRHDT, CDR2 FYEKMQ (reference sequence). This CDR3 contains 19 residues. The ends were cut back, 0 bases at V and 3 bases at J, with 22 bases in the middle. The CDR3 DNA is TGTGCCAGCAGCTTAGGCACAGGGTTCGACCCAGGAAAAACAGATACGCAGTATTTT. This codes for CASSLGTGFDPGKTDTQYF.

The chain carries TRBV24-1 and TRBJ1-2; TRBD1 agrees at 8 bases. The CDR3 runs 13 residues. J gave up 6 bases and V 7 bases, and 6 bases lay outside the gene matches. CDR1 and CDR2 (germline): KGHDR, SFDVKD. CDR3 nucleotide sequence: TGTGCCACCAGCGGGACAGGATTCGATGGCTACACCTTC. Residues: CATSGTGFDGYTF.

This rearrangement joins TRBV9 to TRBJ1-6; D gene uncertain. From germline, CDR1 is SGDLS and CDR2 YYNGEE. V lost 4 bases and J 6 bases, leaving 5 bases between the germline ends. This CDR3 spans 12 amino acids. The CDR3 is CASSRPNSPLHF. Written as DNA, the CDR3 is TGTGCCAGCAGCCGTCCTAATTCACCCCTCCACTTT.

V is TRBV19 and J is TRBJ1-5, with 10 bases fitting TRBD1. J gave up 9 bases and V 4 bases, and 9 bases lay outside the gene matches. Germline V lookup: CDR1 LNHDA, CDR2 SQIVND (reference sequence). The CDR3 covers 15 residues. The CDR3 here is CASSTRTGGIRPQHF. The CDR3 nucleotides are TGTGCCAGTAGTACCCGGACAGGGGGAATTCGGCCCCAGCATTTT.

The chain carries TRBV12-3 or TRBV12-4 and TRBJ1-4, with D maybe TRBD1 (6 bases). The CDR3 totals 12 residues. V lost 8 bases to trimming and J lost 7 bases, with 11 bases between them. This CDR3 is CASGHRVEKLFF. The DNA of the CDR3 is TGTGCCAGCGGCCACAGGGTTGAAAAACTGTTTTTT.

The chain links TRBV5-4 to TRBJ2-1; 9 nucleotides line up with TRBD2. The CDR3 has 15 amino acids. CDR1 is SGHNT, CDR2 YYREEE, per germline (reference sequence). The junction had 11 bases not matched to a gene; V was cut back by 4 bases and J by 9 bases. In nucleotides, the CDR3 is TGTGCCAGCAGCCTCGGGACTAGCCTCCGTACTGAGCAGTTCTTC. Translation gives CASSLGTSLRTEQFF. The entire variable domain, with the rest obtained from reference TRBV5-4 and TRBJ2-1, is as follows: ETGVTQSPTHLIKTRGQQVTLRCSSQSGHNTVSWYQQALGQGPQFIFQYYREEENGRGNFPPRFSGLQFPNYSSELNVNALELDDSALYLCASSLGTSLRTEQFFGPGTRLTVL.

This chain links TRBV3-1 (or the pseudogene TRBV3-2) with TRBJ2-7; the match to TRBD2 covers 9 bases. The germline gives CDR1 LGHDT, CDR2 YNNKEL (reference sequence). With 4 bases clipped from V and 7 bases from J, the junction kept 5 bases outside the gene matches. This CDR3 is 13 amino acids long. As DNA, the CDR3 is TGTGCCAGCAGCCTTAGCGGGAGCGGTGAGCAGTACTTC. Protein sequence: CASSLSGSGEQYF.

The genes are TRBV2 and TRBJ1-4, with 8 nucleotides matching TRBD1. Trimming cost V 6 bases and J 8 bases; bases outside gene matches: 14. The germline V gene has CDR1 SNHLY and CDR2 FYNNEI. The CDR3 is 16 residues long. DNA of the CDR3: TGTGCCAGCAGAGAATACACAGGGGGATCGGGAGAAAAACTGTTTTTT. This codes for CASREYTGGSGEKLFF. Complete variable domain (other parts from reference TRBV2 and TRBJ1-4): EPEVTQTPSHQVTQMGQEVILRCVPISNHLYFYWYRQILGQKVEFLVSFYNNEISEKSEIFDDQFSVERPDGSNFTLKIRSTKLEDSAMYFCASREYTGGSGEKLFFGSGTQLSVL.

V gene TRBV5-4 combines with J gene TRBJ1-1, with D tentatively TRBD1 (6 bases). The length of the CDR3 is 13 residues. V lost 3 bases and J 4 bases, leaving 10 bases between the germline ends. The germline V gene has CDR1 SGHNT and CDR2 YYREEE (reference sequence). The DNA for the CDR3 is TGTGCCAGCAGCTCTCAGGGGTTCACTGAAGCTTTCTTT. Translation gives CASSSQGFTEAFF. The whole variable domain, filled in from reference TRBV5-4 and TRBJ1-1, reads ETGVTQSPTHLIKTRGQQVTLRCSSQSGHNTVSWYQQALGQGPQFIFQYYREEENGRGNFPPRFSGLQFPNYSSELNVNALELDDSALYLCASSSQGFTEAFFGQGTRLTVV.

Only one count was recorded for this clone. The chain employs TRBV5-6 and TRBJ2-2; the match to TRBD1 covers 11 bases. Germline-derived CDR1 and CDR2 are SGHDT and YYEEEE. This CDR3 has 17 residues. Trimming removed 6 bases from V and 8 bases from J; junction bases left unmatched: 15. CDR3 residues: CASTERRTGGITGELFF. The CDR3 DNA is TGTGCCAGCACCGAAAGGCGGACAGGGGGCATTACTGGGGAGCTGTTTTTT.

The rearrangement joins TRBV19 to TRBJ2-2, with a tentative D call TRBD1 (5 bases). The CDR3 is 15 residues long. The V end was cut by 7 bases, the J end by 4 bases, with 16 bases between. Per the germline V gene, CDR1 is LNHDA and CDR2 is SQIVND (reference sequence). The DNA of the CDR3 is TGTGCCAGTATTCCCGATGCAGGGATCACCGGGGAGCTGTTTTTT. Protein product: CASIPDAGITGELFF. The variable domain in full, completed from reference TRBV19 and TRBJ2-2, reads DGGITQSPKYLFRKEGQNVTLSCEQNLNHDAMYWYRQDPGQGLRLIYYSQIVNDFQKGDIAEGYSVSREKKESFPLTVTSAQKNPTAFYLCASIPDAGITGELFFGEGSRLTVL.

This rearrangement joins TRBV19 to TRBJ1-6, with TRBD1 identical over 9 bases. The germline V gene encodes CDR1 LNHDA and CDR2 SQIVND (reference sequence). Trimming at V came to 7 bases and at J to 2 bases, leaving 9 bases not matched to a gene. This CDR3 comprises 17 residues. The CDR3, as DNA: TGTGCCAGTATCACAGGGGGCAATTACACCTATAATTCACCCCTCCACTTT. Its protein is CASITGGNYTYNSPLHF.

A few counts support this clone. The chain is built from TRBV30 and TRBJ2-3; TRBD2 matches 7 bases. Germline V gene data show CDR1 as GTSNPN and CDR2 as SVGIG (reference sequence). The length of the CDR3 is 16 residues. The V and J ends lost 2 bases and 0 bases, in that order; junction bases with no gene match: 8. The chain's CDR3 is CAWSSGNNPSTDTQYF. In nucleotides, the CDR3 is TGTGCCTGGAGTAGCGGGAACAACCCTAGCACAGATACGCAGTATTTT.

The V and J genes are TRBV7-9 and TRBJ2-5, with 11 bases lining up with TRBD1. The V gene's germline CDR1 is SEHNR and CDR2 FQNEAQ (reference sequence). The CDR3 consists of 14 residues. The junction had 2 bases not matched to a gene; V was cut back by 3 bases and J by 5 bases. For the CDR3, the DNA is TGTGCCAGCAGCTTGGGACAGGGGGAGGAGACCCAGTACTTC. Amino acids: CASSLGQGEETQYF.

V is TRBV5-1 and J is TRBJ2-2, with D hard to call. Germline V gene data show CDR1 as SGHRS and CDR2 as YFSETQ. CDR3 size: 15 residues. The V end lost 0 bases, the J end lost 0 bases, and 6 bases lay between the germline ends. As DNA, the CDR3 is TGCGCCAGCAGCTTGGGGGCACCGAACACCGGGGAGCTGTTTTTT. It is translated as CASSLGAPNTGELFF.

The chain has TRBV19 and TRBJ2-2, with 9 bases aligning to TRBD2. The CDR3 is 15 amino acids. Looked up from germline, CDR1 is LNHDA and CDR2 is SQIVND (reference sequence). The J segment lost 4 bases and the V segment lost 1 base, leaving 1 base of the junction unmatched. The CDR3 sequence: CASSIVAGVTGELFF. Here the CDR3 DNA reads TGTGCCAGTAGTATAGTAGCGGGAGTCACCGGGGAGCTGTTTTTT.

V is TRBV5-4 and J is TRBJ2-6; 9 bases map to TRBD1. The CDR3 consists of 17 residues. V shed 9 bases and J 0 bases; nucleotides not matched to a gene: 10. The germline V gene encodes CDR1 SGHNT and CDR2 YYREEE (reference sequence). CDR3 bases: TGTGCCAATAAAAGGGGACAGGGCTACTCTGGGGCCAACGTCCTGACTTTC. This codes for CANKRGQGYSGANVLTF.

The V gene is TRBV6-1, the J gene TRBJ1-2, with 8 bases aligning to TRBD1. The CDR3 totals 15 residues. Germline V gives CDR1 MNHNS, CDR2 SASEGT. The junction had 8 bases not matched to a gene; V was cut back by 3 bases and J by 5 bases. This CDR3 is CASSDGGQDRYGYTF. CDR3 DNA: TGTGCCAGCAGTGATGGGGGACAGGACAGATATGGCTACACCTTC.

The chain uses TRBV27 and TRBJ1-6; 9 bases align to TRBD1. Germline V gives CDR1 MNHEY, CDR2 SMNVEV (reference sequence). Unmatched junction bases numbered 5, after V lost 5 bases and J lost 12 bases. CDR3 size: 13 residues. This CDR3 reads CASSPGTGQPLHF. In DNA, the CDR3 is TGTGCCAGCAGTCCGGGGACAGGGCAACCCCTCCACTTT.

The chain has TRBV4-1 and TRBJ1-1, with D hard to call. CDR3 length: 15 amino acids. V lost 4 bases, J lost 5 bases, and 17 bases lay in between. The germline gives CDR1 MGHRA, CDR2 YSYEKL. This CDR3 is CASSPLGSPGTEAFF. CDR3 nucleotide sequence: TGCGCCAGCAGCCCGTTGGGGTCCCCGGGGACTGAAGCTTTCTTT.

The V call is TRBV28, the J call TRBJ1-3, with 7 bases lining up with TRBD1. The germline gives CDR1 MDHEN, CDR2 SYDVKM. V lost 10 bases and J lost 4; bases outside the gene matches: 7. The length of the CDR3 is 13 residues. The CDR3 bases are TGTGCCACCACCAGGGGGATGGGAAACACCATATATTTT. Protein product: CATTRGMGNTIYF.

The chain recombines TRBV2 with TRBJ2-1; TRBD2 agrees at 10 bases. The V gene end was trimmed by 7 bases and the J gene end by 5 bases; junction bases not matched to a gene: 8. CDR1 is SNHLY and CDR2 is FYNNEI in the germline V gene. The CDR3 has 15 residues. CDR3 in DNA: TGTGCCAGCACTGAGGGTACTAGCGGGAACAATGAGCAGTTCTTC. Translating it yields CASTEGTSGNNEQFF.

This clone turned up a few times. The V call is TRBV5-5, the J call TRBJ2-7, with 7 bases matching TRBD2. CDR1 and CDR2 (germline): SGHKS, YYEKEE (reference sequence). Losses at the gene ends were 4 bases for V and 2 bases for J; bases not matched to a gene: 6. The CDR3 totals 14 residues. This CDR3 reads CASSRTGGTYEQYF. CDR3 nucleotide sequence: TGTGCCAGCAGCCGTACGGGGGGTACCTACGAGCAGTACTTC.

The rearrangement joins TRBV2 to TRBJ1-5, with D uncertain. CDR1 is SNHLY and CDR2 is FYNNEI in the germline V gene. This CDR3 has 13 amino acids. Trimming removed 6 bases from V and 3 bases from J, with 9 bases in between. The CDR3 bases are TGTGCCAGCAGAAGCCGTCACAATCAGCCCCAGCATTTT. Its translation: CASRSRHNQPQHF.